This entry is about one T cell receptor beta chain. The target antigen is unknown. This CDR3 region has 12 residues. CDR1 and CDR2 from the germline V gene are MDHEN and SYDVKM. The libraries of TRB cDNA were prepared using 5' RACE with UMI labels. TCRdb reprocessed the 5' RACE reads and stores each CDR3 protein as one record, lacking DNA. The table counts tens of thousands of distinct CDR3 sequences; 0.71% lies in the top ten. The data were taken from a study of CXCR3-negative and CXCR3-positive naive CD8 T cells. Study-level findings and limits: Naive cells that were CXCR3-positive had more hydrophobic TRB CDR3s (compared with CXCR3-negative naive cells).

This sequence originates from a human donor in good health. Some clones in this sample may be carry-over from other donors' samples. The J gene is TRBJ2-7, the V gene TRBV28. The material sequenced was naive CXCR3+ CD8+ T cells from blood. Subset defined: CD45RO-CCR7+CD27+CD95- naive CD8+ T cells expressing CXCR3 (TNR3+). The CDR3 loop is CASSPFTYEQYF.